This T cell receptor beta chain was sequenced in a study of beta chain features in type 1 diabetes. Study conclusions and caveats: Shorter TCRB CDR3s, moderately but significantly so, were found in Type 1 diabetes patients in all four CD4+ subsets.

By frequency in the sample, this clone is medium-sized. The antigen is unknown. TCRB transcripts that were expressed got sequenced, as all of the isolated RNA had been reverse transcribed. An average of approximately 3.4 million reads was obtained for naive, central memory and regulatory T cell samples. Profiling relied on immunoSEQ multiplex PCR, and the TCRdb table lists in-frame clones only, not all of them. The sample records roughly 300,000 clones, 7% to 9% being singletons. Per germline, CDR1 SEHNR and CDR2 FQNEAQ (reference sequence). CDR3 length equals 12 residues. V was clipped by 2 bases and J by 3 bases, with 3 bases between them.

The genes are TRBV7-9 and TRBJ2-3; D remains ambiguous. The sequenced material came from central memory CD4+ T cells from blood. The TCR originated in a woman aged 18-35 years in good health. CDR3 sequence (DNA): TGTGCCAGCAGCTTACATACAGATACGCAGTATTTT. It yields the protein CASSLHTDTQYF.